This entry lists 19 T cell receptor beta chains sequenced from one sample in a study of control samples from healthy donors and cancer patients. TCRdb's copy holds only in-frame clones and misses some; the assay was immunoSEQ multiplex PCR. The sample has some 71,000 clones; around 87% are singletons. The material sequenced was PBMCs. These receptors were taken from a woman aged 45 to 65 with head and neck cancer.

The DNA for the CDR3 is TGTGCCAGCAGTTTCAGAGATAATTCACCCCTCCACTTT. It specifies CASSFRDNSPLHF. The chain employs TRBV28 and TRBJ1-6; D is unclear. Trimming removed 3 bases at V and 5 bases at J, with 5 bases between. The CDR3 length is 13 residues. Per the germline V gene, CDR1 is MDHEN and CDR2 is SYDVKM.

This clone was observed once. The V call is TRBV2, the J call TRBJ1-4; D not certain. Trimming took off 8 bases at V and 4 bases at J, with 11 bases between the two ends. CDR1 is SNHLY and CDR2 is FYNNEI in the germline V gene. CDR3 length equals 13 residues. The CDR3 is CASEYPGNEKLFF. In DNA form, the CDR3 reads TGTGCCAGCGAATACCCCGGTAATGAAAAACTGTTTTTT.

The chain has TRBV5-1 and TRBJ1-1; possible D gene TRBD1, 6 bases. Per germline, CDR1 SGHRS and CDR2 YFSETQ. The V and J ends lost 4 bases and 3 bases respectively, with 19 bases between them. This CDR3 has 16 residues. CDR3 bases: TGCGCCAGCAGCCTCGGCATGAACAGGGTCGACACTGAAGCTTTCTTT. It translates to CASSLGMNRVDTEAFF.

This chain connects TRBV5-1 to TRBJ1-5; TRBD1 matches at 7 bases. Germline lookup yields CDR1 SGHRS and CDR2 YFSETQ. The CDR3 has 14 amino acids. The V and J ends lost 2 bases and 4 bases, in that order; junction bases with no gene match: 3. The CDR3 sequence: CASSLSGGNQPQHF. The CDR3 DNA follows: TGCGCCAGCAGCTTATCAGGGGGGAATCAGCCCCAGCATTTT.

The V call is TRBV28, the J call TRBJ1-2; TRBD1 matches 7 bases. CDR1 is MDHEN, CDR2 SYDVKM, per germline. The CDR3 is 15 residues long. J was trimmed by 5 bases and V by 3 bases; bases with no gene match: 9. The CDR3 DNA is TGTGCCAGCAGTTTGTCGCAGGGGGTATTGTATGGCTACACCTTC. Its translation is CASSLSQGVLYGYTF.

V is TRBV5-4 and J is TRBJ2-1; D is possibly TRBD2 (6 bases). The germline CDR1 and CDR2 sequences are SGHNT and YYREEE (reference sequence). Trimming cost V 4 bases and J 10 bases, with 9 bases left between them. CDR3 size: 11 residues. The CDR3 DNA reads TGTGCCAGCAGCCTGGAGGGGGAGCAGTTCTTC. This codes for CASSLEGEQFF.

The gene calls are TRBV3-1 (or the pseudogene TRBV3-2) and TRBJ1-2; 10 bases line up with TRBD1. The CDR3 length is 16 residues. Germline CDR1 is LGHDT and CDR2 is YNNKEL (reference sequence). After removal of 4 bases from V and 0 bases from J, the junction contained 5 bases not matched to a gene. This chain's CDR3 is CASSRGTGASNYGYTF. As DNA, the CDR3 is TGTGCCAGCAGCCGAGGGACAGGGGCTTCTAACTATGGCTACACCTTC.

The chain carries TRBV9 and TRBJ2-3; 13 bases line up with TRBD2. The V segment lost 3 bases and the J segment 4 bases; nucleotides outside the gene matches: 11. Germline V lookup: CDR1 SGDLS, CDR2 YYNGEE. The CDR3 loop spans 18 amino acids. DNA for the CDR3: TGTGCCAGCAGCGCCGCCTTGGGACTAGCGGGGTCGGCAGATACGCAGTATTTT. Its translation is CASSAALGLAGSADTQYF. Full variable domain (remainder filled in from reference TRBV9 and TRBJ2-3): DSGVTQTPKHLITATGQRVTLRCSPRSGDLSVYWYQQSLDQGLQFLIQYYNGEERAKGNILERFSAQQFPDLHSELNLSSLELGDSALYFCASSAALGLAGSADTQYFGPGTRLTVL.

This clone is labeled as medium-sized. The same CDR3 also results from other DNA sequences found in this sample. The CDR3 DNA follows: TGTGCCAGTAGTATGCGGCGGGGGGACACCGGGGAGCTGTTTTTT. This sequence encodes CASSMRRGDTGELFF. This chain connects TRBV19 to TRBJ2-2; 8 positions agree with TRBD2. After removal of 3 bases from V and 3 bases from J, the junction contained 3 bases not matched to a gene. Germline V lookup: CDR1 LNHDA, CDR2 SQIVND (reference sequence). The CDR3 has 15 residues.

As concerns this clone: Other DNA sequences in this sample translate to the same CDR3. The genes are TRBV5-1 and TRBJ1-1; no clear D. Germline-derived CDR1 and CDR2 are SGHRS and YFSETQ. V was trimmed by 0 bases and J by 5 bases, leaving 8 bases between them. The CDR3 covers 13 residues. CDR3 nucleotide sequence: TGCGCCAGCAGCTTGGACGGAGGGACTGAAGCTTTCTTT. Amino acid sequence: CASSLDGGTEAFF.

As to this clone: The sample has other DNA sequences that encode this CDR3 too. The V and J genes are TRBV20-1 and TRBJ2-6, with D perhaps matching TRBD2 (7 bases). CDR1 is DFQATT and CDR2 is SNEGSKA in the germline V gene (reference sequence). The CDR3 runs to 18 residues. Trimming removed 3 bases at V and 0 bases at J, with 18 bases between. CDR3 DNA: TGCAGTGCTAGTGGTCGGGGGGCCCCACTCTCTGGGGCCAACGTCCTGACTTTC. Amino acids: CSASGRGAPLSGANVLTF.

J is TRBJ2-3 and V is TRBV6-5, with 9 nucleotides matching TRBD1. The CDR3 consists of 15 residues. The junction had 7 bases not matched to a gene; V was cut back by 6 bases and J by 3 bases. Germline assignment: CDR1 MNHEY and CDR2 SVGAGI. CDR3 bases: TGTGCCAGCAGCCCAGGGGACAGGGAGACAGATACGCAGTATTTT. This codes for CASSPGDRETDTQYF.

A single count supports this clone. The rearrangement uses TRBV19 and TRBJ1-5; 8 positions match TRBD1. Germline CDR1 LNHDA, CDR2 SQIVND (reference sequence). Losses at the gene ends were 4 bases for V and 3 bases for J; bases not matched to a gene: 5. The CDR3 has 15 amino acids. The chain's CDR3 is CASSTSTGDNQPQHF. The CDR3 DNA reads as TGTGCCAGTAGTACCTCGACAGGGGACAATCAGCCCCAGCATTTT.

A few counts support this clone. CDR3 sequence: CASSSPGQGGQPQHF. CDR3 sequence (DNA): TGTGCCAGCAGTTCCCCGGGACAGGGGGGACAGCCCCAGCATTTT. The chain uses TRBV28 and TRBJ1-5; 11 bases are shared with TRBD1. V lost 4 bases to trimming and J lost 7 bases; unmatched junction nucleotides: 6. In germline, CDR1 is MDHEN, CDR2 SYDVKM. This CDR3 is 15 amino acids long.

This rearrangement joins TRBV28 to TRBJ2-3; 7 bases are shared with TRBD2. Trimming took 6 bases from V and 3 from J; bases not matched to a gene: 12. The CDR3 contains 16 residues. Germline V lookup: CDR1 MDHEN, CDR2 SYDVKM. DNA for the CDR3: TGTGCCAGCAGCCCCTGGGGCAGGGAGGGTACAGATACGCAGTATTTT. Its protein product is CASSPWGREGTDTQYF.

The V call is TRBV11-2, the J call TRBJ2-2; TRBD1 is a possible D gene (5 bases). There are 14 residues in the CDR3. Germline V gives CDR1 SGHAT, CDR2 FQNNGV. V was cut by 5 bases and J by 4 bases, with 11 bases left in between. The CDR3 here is CASSPITGTGELFF. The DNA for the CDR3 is TGTGCCAGCAGCCCTATTACAGGCACCGGGGAGCTGTTTTTT.

CDR3 in amino acids: CASSPGGGSGNTIYF. The DNA of the CDR3 is TGCGCCAGCAGCCCAGGGGGGGGCTCTGGAAACACCATATATTTT. This chain joins TRBV5-1 and TRBJ1-3; 7 nucleotides line up with TRBD1. The CDR3 is 15 amino acids. With 4 bases clipped from V and 0 bases from J, the junction kept 4 bases outside the gene matches. The germline gives CDR1 SGHRS, CDR2 YFSETQ.

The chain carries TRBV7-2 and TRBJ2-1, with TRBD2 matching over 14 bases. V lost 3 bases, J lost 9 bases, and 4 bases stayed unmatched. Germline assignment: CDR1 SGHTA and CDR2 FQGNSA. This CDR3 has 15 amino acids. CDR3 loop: CASSLTSGGAFEQFF. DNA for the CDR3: TGTGCCAGCAGCTTGACTAGCGGGGGGGCCTTTGAGCAGTTCTTC.

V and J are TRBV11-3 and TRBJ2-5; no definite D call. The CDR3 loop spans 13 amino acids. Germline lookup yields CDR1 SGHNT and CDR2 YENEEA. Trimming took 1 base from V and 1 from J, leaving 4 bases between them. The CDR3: CASSLVAQETQYF. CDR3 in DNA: TGTGCCAGCAGCTTAGTCGCCCAAGAGACCCAGTACTTC.